What follows are 29 T cell receptor beta chains derived from one specimen sequenced in a study of identical twins. TCRdb re-analysed the 5' RACE reads in MiXCR, keeping a single row per CDR3 protein. The data hold roughly 280,000 distinct CDR3 sequences, with roughly 9% observed a single time. In addition, the sample was reused for a study of yellow fever vaccine responses in identical twins.

The sequenced material came from CD8+ T cells sorted from blood. These receptors originate from a woman younger than 30 in good health.

There are many counts of this clonotype. The chain has TRBV7-9 and TRBJ2-1; 9 bases align to TRBD2. With 4 bases clipped from V and 2 bases from J, the junction kept 3 bases outside the gene matches. This CDR3 region has 15 residues. The germline gives CDR1 SEHNR, CDR2 FQNEAQ (reference sequence). The CDR3 sequence: CASSSSGRPYNEQFF. The CDR3 DNA follows: TGTGCCAGCAGCTCCAGCGGGAGGCCCTACAATGAGCAGTTCTTC. Based on the CDR3 plus reference TRBV7-9 and TRBJ2-1, the full variable domain is DTGVSQNPRHKITKRGQNVTFRCDPISEHNRLYWYRQTLGQGPEFLTYFQNEAQLEKSRLLSDRFSAERPKGSFSTLEIQRTEQGDSAMYLCASSSSGRPYNEQFFGPGTRLTVL.

There are many counts of this clonotype. The V gene is TRBV9, the J gene TRBJ2-7, with a weak D call TRBD1 (6 bases). V was pared by 6 bases and J by 12 bases, with 7 bases between. The germline gives CDR1 SGDLS, CDR2 YYNGEE. This CDR3 spans 8 amino acids. The DNA for the CDR3 is TGTGCCAGCAAAGGGGGGTACTTC. This translates into CASKGGYF.

This clonotype was picked up many times. This sequence joins TRBV29-1 and TRBJ2-2; 9 positions agree with TRBD1. V was pared by 4 bases and J by 6 bases, with 6 bases of the junction left unmatched. The CDR3 extends over 14 amino acids. Germline CDR1 SQVTM, CDR2 ANQGSEA. The CDR3 spells CSVGTGVWAGELFF. For the CDR3, the DNA is TGCAGCGTTGGGACAGGGGTGTGGGCCGGGGAGCTGTTTTTT.

CDR3 in amino acids: CASSPGLAGGVVFF. For the CDR3, the DNA is TGTGCCAGCAGCCCGGGACTAGCGGGAGGAGTGGTGTTCTTC. The V gene is TRBV4-2, the J gene TRBJ2-1; TRBD2 matches at 15 bases. Germline V gene lookup returns CDR1 LGHNA and CDR2 YNFKEQ. The V and J ends lost 4 bases and 15 bases, in that order; junction bases with no gene match: 7. The CDR3 totals 14 residues.

This clonotype was counted only a few times. The chain joins TRBV11-2 to TRBJ1-1, with unresolved D. The V and J ends lost 5 bases and 1 base respectively, with 11 bases between them. This CDR3 has 14 amino acids. Germline CDR1 reads SGHAT; CDR2 reads FQNNGV. CDR3 sequence (DNA): TGTGCCAGCAGCCATTTCGACACGAACACTGAAGCTTTCTTT. This gives the protein CASSHFDTNTEAFF.

Concerning this clonotype: Sequence at one end of the junction differs from germline and may be a read error. This chain connects TRBV2 to TRBJ2-1, with 7 bases aligning to TRBD2. The CDR3 has 13 residues. Germline values: CDR1 SNHLY, CDR2 FYNNEI. CDR3 amino acids: CAVIGGRDNEHFF. Written as DNA, the CDR3 is TGTGCCGTCATTGGCGGGAGAGACAATGAGCACTTCTTC.

This clonotype was observed a few times. The chain links TRBV3-1 to TRBJ2-1; D possibly corresponds to TRBD2 (5 bases). Trimming removed 1 base from V and 5 bases from J, with 12 bases in between. Germline CDR1 reads LGHDT; CDR2 reads YNNKEL (reference sequence). The CDR3 sequence is 15 residues long. This CDR3 is CASSQALGINNEQFF. CDR3 bases: TGTGCCAGCAGCCAAGCCCTCGGGATTAACAATGAGCAGTTCTTC.

This clonotype was seen a few times. CDR3 amino acids: CASSLAGSPNSPLHF. CDR3 nucleotide sequence: TGTGCCAGCAGCTTAGCGGGGTCTCCTAACTCACCCCTCCACTTT. The chain recombines TRBV7-2 with TRBJ1-6; D is ambiguous. This CDR3 region has 15 residues. Germline CDR1 SGHTA, CDR2 FQGNSA. Trimming removed 0 bases at V and 10 bases at J, with 13 bases between. Together with reference TRBV7-2 and TRBJ1-6, the CDR3 gives the full variable domain: GAGVSQSPSNKVTEKGKDVELRCDPISGHTALYWYRQSLGQGLEFLIYFQGNSAPDKSGLPSDRFSAERTGGSVSTLTIQRTQQEDSAVYLCASSLAGSPNSPLHFGNGTRLTVT.

Ten or more counts support this clonotype. This chain joins TRBV28 and TRBJ2-4; TRBD1 matches 9 bases. The CDR3 is 18 amino acids. The V gene's germline CDR1 is MDHEN and CDR2 SYDVKM. The ends lost 6 bases at V and 0 bases at J; junction bases unmatched: 12. CDR3 nucleotide sequence: TGTGCCAGCAGCCCGTGGGGGACAGGGAATTTAGCCAAAAACATTCAGTACTTC. Translation gives CASSPWGTGNLAKNIQYF.

This clonotype was counted ten times or more. The chain combines TRBV15 with TRBJ2-3; no clear D gene. The CDR3 spans 15 residues. Germline V lookup: CDR1 LNHNV, CDR2 YYDKDF (reference sequence). Trimming left V 6 bases short and J 0 bases short, with 13 bases between. Here the CDR3 reads CATSPGGSSTDTQYF. The CDR3 region has the DNA TGTGCCACCAGTCCCGGTGGGTCTAGCACAGATACGCAGTATTTT.

This clonotype was observed a few times. The rearrangement uses TRBV9 and TRBJ2-2, with D tentatively TRBD2 (5 bases). The CDR3 is 17 amino acids. Germline values: CDR1 SGDLS, CDR2 YYNGEE. V was shortened by 1 base and J by 0 bases, with 13 bases between the two germline ends. The CDR3 DNA reads as TGTGCCAGCAGCGTACCCAGCGGCGATCCGAACACCGGGGAGCTGTTTTTT. This codes for CASSVPSGDPNTGELFF. Combining the CDR3 with reference TRBV9 and TRBJ2-2 gives the whole variable domain DSGVTQTPKHLITATGQRVTLRCSPRSGDLSVYWYQQSLDQGLQFLIQYYNGEERAKGNILERFSAQQFPDLHSELNLSSLELGDSALYFCASSVPSGDPNTGELFFGEGSRLTVL.

The table lists this clonotype with many counts. The chain joins TRBV4-3 to TRBJ2-3, with 8 bases identical to TRBD1. V lost 0 bases and J lost 6; bases outside the gene matches: 8. Germline CDR1 LGHNA, CDR2 YSLEER. The CDR3 has 16 residues. CDR3 in amino acids: CASSQDMDRVEDTQYF. CDR3 bases: TGCGCCAGCAGCCAAGATATGGACAGGGTCGAGGATACGCAGTATTTT.

Many counts were recorded for this clonotype. The rearrangement uses TRBV5-1 and TRBJ2-7; 8 bases align to TRBD1. Trimming cost V 2 bases and J 0 bases; bases outside gene matches: 4. The CDR3 runs to 15 residues. Germline V CDR1 and CDR2: SGHRS, YFSETQ. The CDR3 region is CASSFVTGDSYEQYF. Written as DNA, the CDR3 is TGCGCCAGCAGCTTTGTGACAGGGGACTCCTACGAGCAGTACTTC. Full variable domain (outside the CDR3, taken from reference TRBV5-1 and TRBJ2-7): KAGVTQTPRYLIKTRGQQVTLSCSPISGHRSVSWYQQTPGQGLQFLFEYFSETQRNKGNFPGRFSGRQFSNSRSEMNVSTLELGDSALYLCASSFVTGDSYEQYFGPGTRLTVT.

This clonotype showed up many times. This sequence joins TRBV20-1 and TRBJ2-1; no firm D call. The CDR3 contains 11 residues. Germline assignment: CDR1 DFQATT and CDR2 SNEGSKA (reference sequence). V lost 6 bases to trimming and J lost 9 bases, with 12 bases between them. DNA for the CDR3: TGCAGTGCCCCCGAATGGGGTGAGCAGTTCTTC. Translating gives CSAPEWGEQFF.

This clonotype was seen more than once but under ten times. The chain joins TRBV6-5 to TRBJ1-5; D is uncertain. Per the germline V gene, CDR1 is MNHEY and CDR2 is SVGAGI. V was cut by 4 bases and J by 3 bases, with 10 bases left in between. The CDR3 consists of 14 residues. The CDR3 coding sequence is TGTGCCAGCAGTTCCGGGTACCCCAATCAGCCCCAGCATTTT. Protein product: CASSSGYPNQPQHF.

This rearrangement joins TRBV7-9 to TRBJ2-7; the D gene is possibly TRBD2 (5 bases). The CDR3 covers 15 residues. The germline V and J ends were trimmed by 2 bases and 2 bases, with 13 bases remaining between them. Germline V CDR1 and CDR2: SEHNR, FQNEAQ (reference sequence). Written as DNA, the CDR3 is TGTGCCAGCAGCTTAATGAAGGGAGTCCCCTACGAGCAGTACTTC. It translates to CASSLMKGVPYEQYF.

This clonotype was detected a few times. The chain recombines TRBV27 with TRBJ2-7; 8 bases map to TRBD2. Germline CDR1 MNHEY, CDR2 SMNVEV (reference sequence). Unmatched junction bases numbered 3, after V lost 0 bases and J lost 5 bases. This CDR3 has 14 amino acids. DNA of the CDR3: TGTGCCAGCAGTTTATCCAGCGGGAGCCACGAGCAGTACTTC. Amino acids: CASSLSSGSHEQYF.

This clonotype has more than one count but fewer than ten. The chain carries TRBV6-1 and TRBJ2-3; D gene ambiguous. V lost 3 bases to trimming and J lost 4 bases, with 17 bases between them. This CDR3 spans 16 amino acids. Germline V gene sequence: CDR1 MNHNS, CDR2 SASEGT. The CDR3 DNA reads TGTGCCAGCAGTGATCTCGGCGGAGTCCCCCCAGATACGCAGTATTTT. Its protein is CASSDLGGVPPDTQYF.

This clonotype was observed many times. The genes are TRBV7-9 and TRBJ1-2; no reliable D call. This CDR3 contains 14 residues. CDR1 is SEHNR and CDR2 is FQNEAQ in the germline V gene (reference sequence). V was pared by 4 bases and J by 2 bases, with 11 bases between. CDR3 coding DNA: TGTGCCAGCAGCTACCCTGGACCGAACTATGGCTACACCTTC. Translation: CASSYPGPNYGYTF.

The chain recombines TRBV20-1 with TRBJ2-1, with D perhaps matching TRBD2 (6 bases). Between the trimmed V and J ends, which lost 6 bases and 9 bases, there was a span of 21 bases. The germline V gene encodes CDR1 DFQATT and CDR2 SNEGSKA (reference sequence). The CDR3 has 14 amino acids. CDR3 amino acids: CSARPGALLGEQFF. In DNA form, the CDR3 reads TGCAGTGCCCGCCCGGGAGCGTTACTCGGTGAGCAGTTCTTC.

The J gene is TRBJ2-3, the V gene TRBV20-1, with D unclear. V was cut by 3 bases and J by 2 bases, with 12 bases left in between. This CDR3 is 14 amino acids long. In germline, CDR1 is DFQATT, CDR2 SNEGSKA (reference sequence). This chain's CDR3 is CSARDLYYTDTQYF. The CDR3, as DNA: TGCAGTGCTAGGGACCTATACTACACAGATACGCAGTATTTT.

The V call is TRBV7-3, the J call TRBJ1-1; TRBD1 agrees at 8 bases. V shed 2 bases and J 1 base; nucleotides not matched to a gene: 3. The CDR3 contains 15 residues. Germline values: CDR1 SGHTA, CDR2 FQGTGA. As DNA, the CDR3 is TGTGCCAGCAGCTTACTTGGGACAGGGAACACTGAAGCTTTCTTT. Protein product: CASSLLGTGNTEAFF.

This clonotype was observed a few times. The rearrangement joins TRBV5-6 to TRBJ2-2, with 10 bases matching TRBD1. The CDR3 is made up of 17 amino acids. Germline V gene lookup returns CDR1 SGHDT and CDR2 YYEEEE. The V segment lost 4 bases and the J segment 3 bases; nucleotides outside the gene matches: 9. CDR3 region: CASSLRRTGGYTGELFF. For the CDR3, the DNA is TGTGCCAGCAGCCTGAGACGGACAGGGGGATACACCGGGGAGCTGTTTTTT.

The chain uses TRBV27 and TRBJ2-7; 7 nucleotides line up with TRBD1. CDR1 MNHEY and CDR2 SMNVEV come from the germline V gene (reference sequence). CDR3 length: 14 amino acids. Trimming at V came to 6 bases and at J to 7 bases, leaving 12 bases not matched to a gene. CDR3 DNA: TGTGCCAGCAGAAGACCGGGACAGCGAAGGGAGCAGTACTTC. This gives the protein CASRRPGQRREQYF.

This clonotype was observed many times. This chain uses TRBV20-1 with TRBJ1-2; 8 bases agree with TRBD1. Unmatched junction bases numbered 6, after V lost 0 bases and J lost 6 bases. Germline V gene lookup returns CDR1 DFQATT and CDR2 SNEGSKA (reference sequence). This CDR3 contains 14 residues. The CDR3 loop is CSARDPDRVNGYTF. In nucleotides, the CDR3 is TGCAGTGCTAGAGATCCGGACAGGGTTAATGGCTACACCTTC.

CDR3: CASSQEQGAEETQYF. Here the CDR3 DNA reads TGTGCCAGCAGCCAAGAGCAGGGGGCTGAGGAGACCCAGTACTTC. The chain has TRBV4-2 and TRBJ2-5; the match to TRBD1 covers 8 bases. The CDR3 consists of 15 residues. The germline gives CDR1 LGHNA, CDR2 YNFKEQ. Germline trimming cut 0 bases from V and 5 bases from J; bases unmatched to any gene: 5.

The V and J genes are TRBV7-3 and TRBJ2-1, with TRBD1 matching over 12 bases. This CDR3 region has 14 residues. The J segment lost 8 bases and the V segment lost 3 bases, leaving 2 bases of the junction unmatched. Germline loops: CDR1 SGHTA, CDR2 FQGTGA. The CDR3 coding sequence is TGTGCCAGCAGCTTCGGGACAGGGGGCGATGAGCAGTTCTTC. Translated, it gives CASSFGTGGDEQFF.

The table lists this clonotype with many counts. The DNA for the CDR3 is TGTGCCACCAGTGAGCAGGGGTGGACTGAAGCTTTCTTT. Residues: CATSEQGWTEAFF. The rearrangement uses TRBV24-1 and TRBJ1-1; possibly TRBD1 for D (6 bases). The CDR3 is made up of 13 amino acids. V was clipped by 4 bases and J by 5 bases, with 10 bases between them. Germline V lookup: CDR1 KGHDR, CDR2 SFDVKD.

This sequence joins TRBV29-1 and TRBJ1-1, with 7 bases that match TRBD1. This CDR3 spans 12 amino acids. V lost 3 bases to trimming and J lost 10 bases; unmatched junction nucleotides: 8. CDR1 is SQVTM and CDR2 is ANQGSEA in the germline V gene. The CDR3 sequence: CSVDTGALGAFF. CDR3 DNA sequence: TGCAGCGTTGACACAGGGGCGCTGGGAGCTTTCTTT.